This T cell receptor beta chain was identified during a study of T cell repertoires in cytomegalovirus infection. Study context: It was recently identified HLA-C-restricted and well-studied HLA-B-restricted CMV epitopes that the study used. In public TCR beta signatures, there were indications of both CMV infection and matching HLA type.

For this clonotype: Antigen: not known.

Whole-study results and caveats: Cumulated frequencies of public TCR beta families served to identify carriers of CMV plus the relevant HLA. The ex vivo response showed dominance by HLA-C-restricted CMV-specific TCR beta clonotypes.

TCRdb recomputed calls from the reads with MiXCR, one row per CDR3 protein. The sample contains approximately 910,000 distinct CDR3 sequences, roughly 30% of which appear only once. V gave up 5 bases and J gave up 6 bases, with 17 bases separating them. The CDR3 runs to 15 residues. The rearrangement uses TRBV12-3 or TRBV12-4 and TRBJ2-1; D gene ambiguous. The sequence came from a human donor in good health (CMV status not recorded). Some clones in this sample may be carry-over from other donors' samples. The sample here was cultured CD8+ T cells from PBMCs, taken from culture after CMV antigen stimulation. The CDR3 region is CASSPVRSGVNEQFF. The CDR3 nucleotides are TGTGCCAGCAGTCCCGTTAGGTCTGGGGTCAATGAGCAGTTCTTC.